A selection of T cell receptor beta chains follows, all from one sample in a study of blood T cell repertoires in COVID-19. The assay was immunoSEQ multiplex PCR, and TCRdb's table has in-frame clones only and misses some. The sample holds around 250,000 clones, roughly 82% seen once. Sequencing used peripheral blood. The receptors originated from a man of 80 years or more with acute or convalescent COVID-19. The conserved cysteine and the conserved F or W are not part of the CDR3 here.

>TRBJ2-2|TRBV5-1
ASSLRQTNTGELF
>TRBJ1-2|TRBV4-1
ASSPDWGQGAYGYT
>TRBJ1-3|TRBV4-1
ASSPPAGALNGDTIY
>TRBJ1-6|TRBV2
ASRRSETANSPLH
>TRBJ2-4|TRBV28
ASSLGTGAPKNIQY
>TRBJ1-1|TRBV6-5
ASRRGVMNTEAF
>TRBJ2-7|TRBV18
ASSPPAGSSYEQY
>TRBJ2-3|TRBV11-3
ASRSGGSTDTQY
>TRBJ1-1|TRBV18
ASSLRREVEAF
>TRBJ1-1|TRBV7-9
ASSYAGNTEAF
>TRBJ2-7|TRBV27
ASSLGSPGEAYEQY
>TRBJ1-2|TRBV7-2
ASSYGQGRSGYT
>TRBJ2-7|TRBV7-8
ASSSRDRGLYEQY
>TRBJ1-2|TRBV28
ASSFNRGGYGYT
>TRBJ1-4|TRBV11-2
ASSPGTGSEKLF
>TRBJ2-7|TRBV19
ASSEGGARNEQY
>TRBJ1-3|TRBV15
ATHIGGFGSGNTIY
>TRBJ2-6|TRBV12-3/TRBV12-4
ASSLSGANVLT
>TRBJ1-2|TRBV12-5
ASGLGGNYGYT
>TRBJ2-5|TRBV19
ASNLGGGPQETQY
>TRBJ1-5|TRBV7-2
ASSLDADQPQH
>TRBJ2-7|TRBV27
ASSLLQGRDYEQY
>TRBJ2-4|TRBV28
ASSSRQDLAKNIQY
>TRBJ1-4|TRBV29-1
SAIRRDNEKLF
>TRBJ2-2|TRBV29-1
SASGRAGELF
>TRBJ1-3|TRBV28
ASSWGHRGGNTIY
>TRBJ2-7|TRBV19
ASSRTGYEQY
>TRBJ1-1|TRBV7-9
ASSLGTARPEAF
>TRBJ2-7|TRBV18
ASSPGSRQGYEQY
>TRBJ2-1|TRBV7-6
ASSLLGSRISYNEQF
>TRBJ1-5|TRBV6-2/TRBV6-3
ASSYGWGYPVNQPQH
>TRBJ1-5|TRBV7-9
ASSPGGQESQPQH
>TRBJ1-3|TRBV6-5
ASSDRQGQGNTIY
>TRBJ1-5|TRBV6-2/TRBV6-3
ASSYVARGNQPQH
>TRBJ2-1|TRBV5-1
ASSLFGGRGTYNEQF
>TRBJ2-7|TRBV3-1/TRBV3-2
ASSPWHGPYEQY
>TRBJ1-6|TRBV3-1/TRBV3-2
ASSQVMTGVVSPLH
>TRBJ1-5|TRBV6-2/TRBV6-3
ASSYRSGQVLNQPQH
>TRBJ1-1|TRBV3-1/TRBV3-2
ASSQGRLNTEAF
>TRBJ1-1|TRBV18
ASSPNRQSEAF